At least ten counts were recorded for the clone carrying this T cell receptor beta chain. A single record per CDR3 protein comes from TCRdb applying MiXCR to the reads. The data show some 440,000 distinct CDR3 sequences, roughly 30% seen once. This entry belongs to a study of T cell repertoires in cytomegalovirus infection. Study-wide context: Through public TCR beta signatures, both CMV infection and matching HLA type were indicated.

This CDR3 is 15 amino acids long. The ends were cut back, 6 bases at V and 7 bases at J, with 16 bases in the middle. Germline CDR1 and CDR2: SGHTA and FQGNSA. This sequence originates from a human donor in good health (CMV status not recorded). Some clones in this sample may be carry-over from other donors' samples. Sequenced input: PBMCs. The V gene is TRBV7-2, the J gene TRBJ1-6; no reliable D call. CDR3 in DNA: TGTGCCAGCAGGCCGAATCCACAGAGCAATTCACCCCTCCACTTT. It codes for CASRPNPQSNSPLHF. Full variable domain (outside the CDR3, taken from reference TRBV7-2 and TRBJ1-6): GAGVSQSPSNKVTEKGKDVELRCDPISGHTALYWYRQSLGQGLEFLIYFQGNSAPDKSGLPSDRFSAERTGGSVSTLTIQRTQQEDSAVYLCASRPNPQSNSPLHFGNGTRLTVT.